The present T cell receptor (beta chain) was sequenced within a study of beta chain features in type 1 diabetes (dated by TCRdb to 2017 to 2018). With respect to the entire study: Mean age, gender distribution, total cell number and subset yield were not different between patients and healthy donors. A total of about 110 million sorted cells were examined across all samples, and the number of cells per subset was strongly correlated with RNA yield. In the study, recently diagnosed type 1 diabetes patients and matched healthy donors were compared on the TCRB repertoires of their sorted circulating CD4+ T cell subsets. Regulatory and stem cell-like memory subsets were isolated from only 8 patients and 8 healthy donors, whereas naive and central memory subsets came from all 30 or so donors. What the work shows at the level of the full study, not this receptor alone: PCR might favor shorter templates, but patient and control samples were amplified and corrected together, so any skew would affect both groups equally. HLA sub-analyses involved small numbers of individuals, so any influence of HLA type on TCRB rearrangement remained unresolved. A moderate but significant shortening of TCRB CDR3 length was observed in type 1 diabetes patients in all four CD4+ subsets. Naive, central memory and regulatory TCRB repertoires appeared to be more similar among patients than among healthy donors. Patients with type 1 diabetes made fewer insertions and deleted more nucleotides at VDJ recombination sites, implying thymic rearrangement abnormalities. Sequencing cDNA rather than genomic DNA could over-represent highly expressing activated cells, although activation and CD3 levels did not differ between groups.

About this clone itself: Its specific antigen is unknown. No base quality information exists; no much larger clone differs at one position.

Each donor gave one peripheral blood draw, averaging roughly 120 mL, which was collected into heparinised tubes. Naive, central memory, regulatory and stem cell-like memory CD4+ T cells were sorted on a BD FACSAria II using a panel including CD45RO, CCR7, CD25, CD127, CD95 and CD27. A purity above 95% was achieved for all sorted populations. PBMCs were isolated immediately by Lymphoprep density gradient centrifugation and stained directly without culture. Samples were stained and sorted in pairs, with one healthy donor and one patient per experiment, so that batch effects were minimized. V is trimmed back by 1 base and J by 3 bases, and the junction contains 1 base that no gene match accounts for. The CDR1 and CDR2 encoded by the germline V gene are MDHEN and SYDVKM. Taken from cysteine to phenylalanine, the CDR3 has 15 residues. Only CDR3 DNA is held: 45 bases, read in frame from base 1. All of the isolated RNA was reverse transcribed with the High Capacity cDNA Reverse Transcription Kit, so expressed TCRB transcripts were sequenced. Deep immunoSEQ sequencing was performed on naive, central memory and regulatory T cell samples, with an average of roughly 3.3 million total reads per sample. Sorted cells were lysed in RLT buffer and RNA was extracted with DNase-treated RNeasy Micro or Mini kits, depending on cell number. To prevent cross-contamination, every cell subset was processed on its own, while patient and healthy donor samples were processed together. The immunoSEQ multiplex PCR was used to amplify TCRB sequences from cDNA, generating 87-bp fragments that spanned the CDR3 region. Amplicons were sequenced on the Illumina HiSeq platform. The authors' analysis ran thus. PCR bias was corrected computationally using synthetic template baselines, and reads within Hamming distance 2 were collapsed, with unmergeable singletons discarded. Reads were aligned against IMGT so that V, D and J genes, CDR3 length and insertions or deletions at six rearrangement sites could be assigned. Within each subset, clonotype counts were normalized to sorted cell number, and only after that were true diversity and Gini coefficients computed with the tcR R package. The overlap coefficient, calculated on TCRB nucleotide sequences, was used to measure repertoire sharing. Not all clones reach the TCRdb copy of this immuneACCESS table, which keeps in-frame sequences only. Checked studies attribute under half of the gap to unresolved V genes and leave the rest unexplained. D and trimming were read from the DNA, whereas the V and J calls and clone size are those reported in that table. A total of over 120,000 clones appear in this sample, roughly a tenth of them only once. About 0.66% of the sample lies in the top ten.

The origin of this receptor is a man between 18 and 35 years old in good health. Sequenced input: central memory CD4+ T cells from blood. The rearrangement joined TRBV28 to TRBJ2-2, with TRBD2 matching 8 junction bases. The CDR3 protein: CASSLSLADTGELFF. The DNA reads TGTGCCAGCAGTTTATCACTAGCGGACACCGGGGAGCTGTTTTTT.